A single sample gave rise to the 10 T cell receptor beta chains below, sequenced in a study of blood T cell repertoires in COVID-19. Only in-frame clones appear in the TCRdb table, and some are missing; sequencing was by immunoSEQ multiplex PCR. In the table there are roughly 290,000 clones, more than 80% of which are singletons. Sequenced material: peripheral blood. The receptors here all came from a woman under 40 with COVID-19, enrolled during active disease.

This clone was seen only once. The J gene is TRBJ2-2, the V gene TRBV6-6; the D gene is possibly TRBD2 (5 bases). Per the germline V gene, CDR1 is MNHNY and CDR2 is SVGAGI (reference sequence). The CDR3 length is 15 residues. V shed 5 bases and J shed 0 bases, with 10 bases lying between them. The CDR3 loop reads CASSPRTANTGELFF. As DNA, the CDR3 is TGTGCCAGCAGTCCCCGGACTGCGAACACCGGGGAGCTGTTTTTT.

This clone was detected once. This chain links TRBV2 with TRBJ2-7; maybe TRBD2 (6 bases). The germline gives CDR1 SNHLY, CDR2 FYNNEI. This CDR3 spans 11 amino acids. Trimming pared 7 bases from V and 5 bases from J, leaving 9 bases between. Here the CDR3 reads CASTTRNEQYF. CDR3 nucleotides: TGTGCCAGCACGACTAGGAACGAGCAGTACTTC.

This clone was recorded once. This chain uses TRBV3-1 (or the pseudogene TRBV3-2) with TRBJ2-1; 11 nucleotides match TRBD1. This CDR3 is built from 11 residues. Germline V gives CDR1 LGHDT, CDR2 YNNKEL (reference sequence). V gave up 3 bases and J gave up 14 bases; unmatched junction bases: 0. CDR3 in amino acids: CASSQGQGEFF. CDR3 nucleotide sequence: TGTGCCAGCAGCCAGGGACAGGGGGAGTTCTTC.

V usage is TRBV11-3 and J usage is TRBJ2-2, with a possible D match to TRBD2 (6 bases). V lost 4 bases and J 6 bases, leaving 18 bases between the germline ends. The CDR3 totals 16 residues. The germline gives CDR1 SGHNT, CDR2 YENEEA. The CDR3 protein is CASSSKAWGEAGELFF. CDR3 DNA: TGTGCCAGCAGCTCGAAAGCCTGGGGGGAGGCCGGGGAGCTGTTTTTT.

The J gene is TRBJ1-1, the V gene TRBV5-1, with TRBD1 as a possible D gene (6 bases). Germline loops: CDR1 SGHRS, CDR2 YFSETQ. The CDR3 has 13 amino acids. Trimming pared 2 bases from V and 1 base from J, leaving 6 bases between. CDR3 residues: CASSLQGNTEAFF. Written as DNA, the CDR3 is TGCGCCAGCAGCTTACAGGGGAACACTGAAGCTTTCTTT.

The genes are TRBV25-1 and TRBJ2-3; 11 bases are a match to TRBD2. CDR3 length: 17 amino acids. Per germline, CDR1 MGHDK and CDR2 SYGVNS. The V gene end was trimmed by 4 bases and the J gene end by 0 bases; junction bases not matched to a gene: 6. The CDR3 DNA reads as TGTGCCAGCAGTGGGCTAGCGGGAGGAGATAGCACAGATACGCAGTATTTT. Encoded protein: CASSGLAGGDSTDTQYF.

The DNA for the CDR3 is TGCGCCAGCAGCTTGACAGGGGAGACCCAGTACTTC. This translates into CASSLTGETQYF. The gene calls are TRBV5-1 and TRBJ2-5, with D possibly TRBD1 on 6 matching bases. Trimming took 1 base from V and 5 from J, leaving 6 bases between them. CDR3 length: 12 residues. CDR1 is SGHRS and CDR2 is YFSETQ in the germline V gene.

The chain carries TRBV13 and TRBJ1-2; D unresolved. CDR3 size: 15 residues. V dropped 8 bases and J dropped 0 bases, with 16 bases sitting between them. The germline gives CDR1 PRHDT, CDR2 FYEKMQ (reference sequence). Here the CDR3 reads CASHLRGGTNYGYTF. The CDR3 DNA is TGTGCCAGCCACCTCAGAGGAGGGACTAACTATGGCTACACCTTC.

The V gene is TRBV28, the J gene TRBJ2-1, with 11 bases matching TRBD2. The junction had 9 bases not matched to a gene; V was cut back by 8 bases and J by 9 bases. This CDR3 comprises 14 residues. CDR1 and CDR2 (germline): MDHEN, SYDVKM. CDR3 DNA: TGTGCCAGCTTGAGGCTAGCGGGAGGAGGTGAGCAGTTCTTC. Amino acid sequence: CASLRLAGGGEQFF.

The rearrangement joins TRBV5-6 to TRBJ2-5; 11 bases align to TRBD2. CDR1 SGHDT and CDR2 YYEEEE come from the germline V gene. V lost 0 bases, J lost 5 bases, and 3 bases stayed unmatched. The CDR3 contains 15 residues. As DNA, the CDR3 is TGTGCCAGCAGCTTGGGTAGCGGGAGGGCTGAGACCCAGTACTTC. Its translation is CASSLGSGRAETQYF.